These T cell receptor beta chains were read from a single sample in a study of technical replicates of blood from a few donors. Produced via immunoSEQ multiplex PCR; TCRdb's table is partial and in-frame only. Of 78,000 or so clones in the sample, roughly 90% were seen once. The sample was T cells isolated from PBMCs. Receptors originate from a human donor in good health. Each CDR3 is given with its conserved first and last residue. D genes are given only for firm matches. Rows give clone size only sometimes, using once, few, many, or a class for an expanded clone.

V: TRBV11-3
J: TRBJ2-3
size: NA
D: TRBD2
DNA: TGTGCCAGCAGCTTAGGACGGGACTATCATACGCAGTATTTT
CDR3: CASSLGRDYHTQYF

V: TRBV4-2
J: TRBJ2-1
size: NA
D: NA
DNA: TGTGCCAGCAGCCTAGAAGGGGGGGTCACTGAGCAGTTCTTC
CDR3: CASSLEGGVTEQFF

V: TRBV10-3
J: TRBJ1-1
size: NA
D: NA
DNA: TGTGCCATCAGTGAGCAAACGGTCGAGTTCACTGAAGCTTTCTTT
CDR3: CAISEQTVEFTEAFF

V: TRBV29-1
J: TRBJ1-4
size: NA
D: NA
DNA: TGCAGCGTCAGGACAGAGAATGAAAAACTGTTTTTT
CDR3: CSVRTENEKLFF

V: TRBV27
J: TRBJ2-6
size: NA
D: TRBD2
DNA: TGTGCCAGCAGTCAGGGACTAGCGATCTCTGGGGCCAACGTCCTGACTTTC
CDR3: CASSQGLAISGANVLTF

V: TRBV7-8
J: TRBJ1-2
size: NA
D: NA
DNA: TGTGCCAGCAGCCACCCGGCAGGGGACCATCCTAATGGCTACACCTTC
CDR3: CASSHPAGDHPNGYTF

V: TRBV5-4
J: TRBJ1-1
size: few
D: NA
DNA: TGTGCCAGCAGCTTGCCGGGGAACACTGAAGCTTTCTTT
CDR3: CASSLPGNTEAFF

V: TRBV7-2
J: TRBJ2-4
size: NA
D: NA
DNA: TGTGCCAGCAGCTTAACGAGTTTAGCCAAAAACATTCAGTACTTC
CDR3: CASSLTSLAKNIQYF

V: TRBV9
J: TRBJ2-7
size: NA
D: NA
DNA: TGTGCCAGCAGCGTAGGTGGGCGCCAATCTTCCGAGCAGTACTTC
CDR3: CASSVGGRQSSEQYF

V: TRBV29-1
J: TRBJ2-7
size: NA
D: TRBD2
DNA: TGCAGCGTTGAAGCGGGAGGGCCTGACGAGCAGTACTTC
CDR3: CSVEAGGPDEQYF

V: TRBV15
J: TRBJ2-3
size: NA
D: TRBD2
DNA: TGTGCCACCAGCGCCCGATCGACTAGCGGGAACACAGATACGCAGTATTTT
CDR3: CATSARSTSGNTDTQYF

V: TRBV27
J: TRBJ1-5
size: NA
D: NA
DNA: TGTGCCAGCAGTAGAGCCTATGCCGATCAGCCCCAGCATTTT
CDR3: CASSRAYADQPQHF

V: TRBV14
J: TRBJ1-5
size: NA
D: NA
DNA: TGTGCCAGCAGCCAAGCAGGGCTCCATCAGCCCCAGCATTTT
CDR3: CASSQAGLHQPQHF

V: TRBV25-1
J: TRBJ1-5
size: NA
D: NA
DNA: TGTGCCAGCAGTGAAGGAGGGGATTTGCAGCCCCAGCATTTT
CDR3: CASSEGGDLQPQHF

V: TRBV4-2
J: TRBJ2-1
size: NA
D: TRBD2
DNA: TGTGCCAGCAGCCGAGAGACTAGCGGGGTCTTTAATGAGCAGTTCTTC
CDR3: CASSRETSGVFNEQFF

V: TRBV29-1
J: TRBJ2-6
size: NA
D: NA
DNA: TGCAGCGTTGTTGACACTGGGGCCAACGTCCTGACTTTC
CDR3: CSVVDTGANVLTF

V: TRBV6-1
J: TRBJ1-4
size: few
D: TRBD1
DNA: TGTGCCAGCAGCCTCGACAGGGTGGGAGAAAAACTGTTTTTT
CDR3: CASSLDRVGEKLFF

V: TRBV4-2
J: TRBJ1-3
size: NA
D: NA
DNA: TGTGCCAGCAGCCACACAAGGCCGGGGTTCACTGGAAACACCATATATTTT
CDR3: CASSHTRPGFTGNTIYF

V: TRBV5-6
J: TRBJ2-1
size: NA
D: NA
DNA: TGTGCCAGCAGCTTGGTGGGGGGTTTCGAAATCGGGAATGAGCAGTTCTTC
CDR3: CASSLVGGFEIGNEQFF

V: TRBV28
J: TRBJ2-5
size: NA
D: NA
DNA: TGTGCCAGCACGCAGGACGGCGGGAAGGTAGAGACCCAGTACTTC
CDR3: CASTQDGGKVETQYF

V: TRBV11-2
J: TRBJ2-1
size: NA
D: NA
DNA: TGTGCCAGCAGCCCGGTTTCCTTAGATGAGCAGTTCTTC
CDR3: CASSPVSLDEQFF

V: TRBV19
J: TRBJ1-1
size: NA
D: NA
DNA: TGTGCCAGTAGTATCAGGGGGAACACTGAAGCTTTCTTT
CDR3: CASSIRGNTEAFF

V: TRBV4-1
J: TRBJ1-5
size: NA
D: NA
DNA: TGCGCCAGCCGGGGGACCTCCGGGGGCAATCAGCCCCAGCATTTT
CDR3: CASRGTSGGNQPQHF

V: TRBV5-1
J: TRBJ2-7
size: once
D: NA
DNA: TGCGCCAGCAGCTTGGGTTCAGGCGAGCAGTACTTC
CDR3: CASSLGSGEQYF

V: TRBV2
J: TRBJ2-2
size: NA
D: TRBD1
DNA: TGTGCCAGCATCGCCGGGACAGCGAACAACGGGGAGCTGTTTTTT
CDR3: CASIAGTANNGELFF

V: TRBV9
J: TRBJ1-2
size: NA
D: NA
DNA: TGTGCCAGCCGGCACCCTGACACTCTTTATGGCTACACCTTC
CDR3: CASRHPDTLYGYTF

V: TRBV14
J: TRBJ1-2
size: NA
D: TRBD1
DNA: TGTGCCAGCAGCCTCTTGGGACAGGGTTATGGCTACACCTTC
CDR3: CASSLLGQGYGYTF

V: TRBV18
J: TRBJ2-7
size: NA
D: TRBD1
DNA: TGTGCCAGCTCAGAACAGACAGGGCTCTCCTACGAGCAGTACTTC
CDR3: CASSEQTGLSYEQYF

V: TRBV7-2
J: TRBJ2-3
size: NA
D: TRBD1
DNA: TGTGCCAGCAGCGTGGACAGGGCGACAGATACGCAGTATTTT
CDR3: CASSVDRATDTQYF

V: TRBV5-4
J: TRBJ2-1
size: NA
D: TRBD2
DNA: TGTGCCAGCAGCTTGGCCTCGGGCGGGAGCTCCTACAATGAGCAGTTCTTC
CDR3: CASSLASGGSSYNEQFF

V: TRBV9
J: TRBJ1-1
size: NA
D: TRBD1
DNA: TGTGCCAGCAGCACAGGGGTCCTGAACACTGAAGCTTTCTTT
CDR3: CASSTGVLNTEAFF

V: TRBV30
J: TRBJ2-2
size: NA
D: NA
DNA: TGTGCCTGTATCAGTACCGAGAACACCGGGGAGCTGTTTTTT
CDR3: CACISTENTGELFF

V: TRBV4-2
J: TRBJ2-1
size: NA
D: TRBD2
DNA: TGTGCCAGCAGCCAAGATGGGACTAGCGGGTACAATGAGCAGTTCTTC
CDR3: CASSQDGTSGYNEQFF

V: TRBV28
J: TRBJ1-2
size: NA
D: NA
DNA: TGTGCCAGCAGTTCCGGGACATACTATGGCTACACCTTC
CDR3: CASSSGTYYGYTF

V: TRBV4-3
J: TRBJ2-3
size: NA
D: TRBD1
DNA: TGCGCCAGCAGCCAAGATATGTACAGGGGGGAGTCAGATACGCAGTATTTT
CDR3: CASSQDMYRGESDTQYF

V: TRBV4-1
J: TRBJ2-7
size: NA
D: TRBD1
DNA: TGCGCCAGCAGCCAAGAGGAAAGGGGGCCCTACGAGCAGTACTTC
CDR3: CASSQEERGPYEQYF

V: TRBV7-6
J: TRBJ1-4
size: NA
D: TRBD1
DNA: TGTGCCAGCAGCCTAAGGGGACAGGGGAATGAAAAACTGTTTTTT
CDR3: CASSLRGQGNEKLFF

V: TRBV30
J: TRBJ2-1
size: NA
D: NA
DNA: TGTGCCTGGAGTGTAGGGGTCTCCTACAATGAGCAGTTCTTC
CDR3: CAWSVGVSYNEQFF

V: TRBV5-1
J: TRBJ1-1
size: once
D: NA
DNA: TGCGCCAGCGCGGAGCCGGGTGGAGGTGAAGCTTTCTTT
CDR3: CASAEPGGGEAFF

V: TRBV10-3
J: TRBJ2-3
size: NA
D: NA
DNA: TGTGCCATCAGTGACCACGACGAGGGTGTGTTCGGCACAGATACGCAGTATTTT
CDR3: CAISDHDEGVFGTDTQYF

V: TRBV29-1
J: TRBJ2-1
size: NA
D: NA
DNA: TGCGGCGCACTCGGGACTTCTTACAATGAGCAGTTCTTC
CDR3: CGALGTSYNEQFF

V: TRBV28
J: TRBJ1-5
size: NA
D: NA
DNA: TGTGCCAGCAGGAGGTCCCTGGGGGGAGGGGGTAGCAATCAGCCCCAGCATTTT
CDR3: CASRRSLGGGGSNQPQHF

V: TRBV4-1
J: TRBJ2-4
size: NA
D: TRBD1
DNA: TGCGCCAGCAGCCAACCGGGACAGGGGGCCAAAAACATTCAGTACTTC
CDR3: CASSQPGQGAKNIQYF

V: TRBV7-8
J: TRBJ1-3
size: NA
D: NA
DNA: TGTGCCAGCAGCTTAGGGAGGAGCTCTGGAAACACCATATATTTT
CDR3: CASSLGRSSGNTIYF

V: TRBV6-5
J: TRBJ2-6
size: NA
D: NA
DNA: TGTGCCAGCACCCGGGGCTCTGGGGCCAACGTCCTGACTTTC
CDR3: CASTRGSGANVLTF

V: TRBV5-1
J: TRBJ2-1
size: NA
D: TRBD2
DNA: TGCGCCAGCAGCTCTAGCGGGAGCTCCTACAATGAGCAGTTCTTC
CDR3: CASSSSGSSYNEQFF

V: TRBV10-1
J: TRBJ2-1
size: NA
D: TRBD2
DNA: TGCGCCAGCTCGACTAGCCTCTCCTACAATGAGCAGTTCTTC
CDR3: CASSTSLSYNEQFF

V: TRBV6-5
J: TRBJ2-7
size: NA
D: TRBD2
DNA: TGTGCCAGCACCAGCGGGAGGTACGAGCAGTACTTC
CDR3: CASTSGRYEQYF

V: TRBV9
J: TRBJ1-4
size: NA
D: TRBD1
DNA: TGTGCCAGCAGCGTGACAGGGGATCCAACTAATGAAAAACTGTTTTTT
CDR3: CASSVTGDPTNEKLFF

V: TRBV28
J: TRBJ2-4
size: NA
D: NA
DNA: TGTGCCAGCAGCTCAGGGTACCGCATTCAGTACTTC
CDR3: CASSSGYRIQYF

V: TRBV29-1
J: TRBJ1-2
size: NA
D: NA
DNA: TGCAGCGTTGTTTTAAGCGGTAACTATGGCTACACCTTC
CDR3: CSVVLSGNYGYTF

V: TRBV2
J: TRBJ2-7
size: NA
D: TRBD1
DNA: TGTGCCAGCGACCGCCGGGACAGGGGAAGCGAGCAGTACTTC
CDR3: CASDRRDRGSEQYF

V: TRBV28
J: TRBJ1-2
size: NA
D: TRBD1
DNA: TGTGCCAGCAACGTCCCAGGGGGCGGGAAATATGGCTACACCTTC
CDR3: CASNVPGGGKYGYTF

V: TRBV7-9
J: TRBJ2-7
size: NA
D: NA
DNA: TGTGCCAGCAGCCTAAGTCAGGTCGAATACGAGCAGTACTTC
CDR3: CASSLSQVEYEQYF

V: TRBV11-2
J: TRBJ2-1
size: NA
D: NA
DNA: TGTGCCAGCAGCCAGGGGGGCCAGAAAGTCGATGAGCAGTTCTTC
CDR3: CASSQGGQKVDEQFF